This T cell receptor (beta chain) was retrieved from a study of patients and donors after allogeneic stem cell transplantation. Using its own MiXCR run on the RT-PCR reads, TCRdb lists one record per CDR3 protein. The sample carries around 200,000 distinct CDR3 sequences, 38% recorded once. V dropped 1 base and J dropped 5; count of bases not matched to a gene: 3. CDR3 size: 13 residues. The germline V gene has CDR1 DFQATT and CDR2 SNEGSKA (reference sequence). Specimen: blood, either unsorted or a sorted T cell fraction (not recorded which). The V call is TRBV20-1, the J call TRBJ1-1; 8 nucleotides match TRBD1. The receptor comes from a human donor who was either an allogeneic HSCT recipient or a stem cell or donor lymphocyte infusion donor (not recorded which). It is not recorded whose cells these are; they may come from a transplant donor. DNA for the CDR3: TGCAGTGCTAGAGGGACAGGGTATACTGAAGCTTTCTTT. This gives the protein CSARGTGYTEAFF.